This TCR beta chain stems from a study of tumor-infiltrating lymphocytes in primary liver carcinoma. Broader study findings: About 7.5-25% of top clones, no more, were shared by all five regions. Between tumor regions, pairs overlapped more than tumor-adjacent and tumor-blood pairs did.

The CDR3 length is 14 residues. Germline assignment: CDR1 MNHNS and CDR2 SASEGT. Scientists recovered RNA and DNA together from roughly 18-30 mg of unsorted bulk tissue. From around 500 ng total RNA, TCR beta cDNA was generated with a primer in the constant region. It was through three nested multiplex PCR rounds of slightly modified ARM-PCR that TCR beta libraries arose. For around 11 cycles apiece, the opening two PCR rounds ran with TRBV1-TRBV30 forward primers and a C-beta reverse primer. TCRdb fed the multiplex PCR reads into MiXCR, producing one record per CDR3 protein. The sample records more than 30,000 distinct CDR3 sequences, 75% to 85% being singletons. A note on this clonotype: The antigen is unknown. Germline is not matched at one junction end, which may reflect a read error.

The specimen sequenced was liver tumor tissue from sampling region 5. Subset: tumor region T5, tumor centre. This chain links TRBV6-1 with TRBJ2-7; D remains unclear. The TCR originated in a man aged 40-49 years with primary liver carcinoma and hepatitis B virus infection. The DNA for the CDR3 is TGTGCCGGCAGTGAACGGAATAGTCCCTACGAGCAGTACTTC. Protein: CAGSERNSPYEQYF.